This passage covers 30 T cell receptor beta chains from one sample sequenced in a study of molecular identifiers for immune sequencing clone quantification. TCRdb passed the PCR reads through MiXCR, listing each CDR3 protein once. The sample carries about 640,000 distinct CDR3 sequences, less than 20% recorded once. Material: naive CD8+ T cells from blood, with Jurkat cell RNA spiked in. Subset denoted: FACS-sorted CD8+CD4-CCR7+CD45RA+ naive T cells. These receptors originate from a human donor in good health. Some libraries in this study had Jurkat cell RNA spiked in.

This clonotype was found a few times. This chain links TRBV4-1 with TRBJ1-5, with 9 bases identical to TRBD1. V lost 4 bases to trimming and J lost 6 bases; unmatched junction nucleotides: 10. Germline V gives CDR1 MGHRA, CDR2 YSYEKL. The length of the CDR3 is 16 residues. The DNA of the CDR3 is TGCGCCAGCAGCCGGGGACAGGGAAGTGGTCTTCAGCCCCAGCATTTT. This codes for CASSRGQGSGLQPQHF.

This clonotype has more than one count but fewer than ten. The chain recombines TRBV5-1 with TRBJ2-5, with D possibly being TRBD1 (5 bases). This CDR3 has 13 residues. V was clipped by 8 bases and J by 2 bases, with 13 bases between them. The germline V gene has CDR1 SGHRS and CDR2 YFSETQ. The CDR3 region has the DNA TGCGCCAGTGGAGCGACAGAGCAAGAGACCCAGTACTTC. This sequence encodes CASGATEQETQYF.

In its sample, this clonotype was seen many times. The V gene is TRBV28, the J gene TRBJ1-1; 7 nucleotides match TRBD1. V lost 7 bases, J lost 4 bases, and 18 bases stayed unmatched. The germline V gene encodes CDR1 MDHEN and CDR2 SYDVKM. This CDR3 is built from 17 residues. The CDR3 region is CASNYDPVQGMSTEAFF. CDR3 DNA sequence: TGTGCCAGCAACTACGATCCAGTACAGGGGATGAGCACTGAAGCTTTCTTT.

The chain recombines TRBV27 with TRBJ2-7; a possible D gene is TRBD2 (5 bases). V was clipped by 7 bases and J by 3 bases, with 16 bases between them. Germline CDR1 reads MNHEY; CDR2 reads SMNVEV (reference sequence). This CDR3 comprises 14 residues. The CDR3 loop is CASTSLKNFYEQYF. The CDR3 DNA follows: TGTGCCAGCACTAGCTTAAAGAATTTCTACGAGCAGTACTTC.

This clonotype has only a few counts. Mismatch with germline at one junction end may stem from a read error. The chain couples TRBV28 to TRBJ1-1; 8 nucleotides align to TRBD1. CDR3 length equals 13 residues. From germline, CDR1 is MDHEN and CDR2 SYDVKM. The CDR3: CAGRGRMNTEAFF. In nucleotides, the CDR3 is TGTGCCGGCAGGGGGCGGATGAACACTGAAGCTTTCTTT.

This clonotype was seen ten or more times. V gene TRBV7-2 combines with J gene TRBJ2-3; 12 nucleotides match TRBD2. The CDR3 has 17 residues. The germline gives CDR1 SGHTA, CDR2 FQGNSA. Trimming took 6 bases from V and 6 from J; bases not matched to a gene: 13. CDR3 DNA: TGTGCCAGCAGTCGAACCAGCGGACTAGCGGGGATGGATACGCAGTATTTT. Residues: CASSRTSGLAGMDTQYF.

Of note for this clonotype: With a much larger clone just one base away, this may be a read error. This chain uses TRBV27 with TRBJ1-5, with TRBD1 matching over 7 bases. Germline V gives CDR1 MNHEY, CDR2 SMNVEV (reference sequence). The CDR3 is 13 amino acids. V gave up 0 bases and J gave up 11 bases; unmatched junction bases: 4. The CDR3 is CASSLSGGQSQHF. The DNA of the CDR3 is TGTGCCAGCAGTTTATCAGGGGGCCAGTCCCAGCATTTT.

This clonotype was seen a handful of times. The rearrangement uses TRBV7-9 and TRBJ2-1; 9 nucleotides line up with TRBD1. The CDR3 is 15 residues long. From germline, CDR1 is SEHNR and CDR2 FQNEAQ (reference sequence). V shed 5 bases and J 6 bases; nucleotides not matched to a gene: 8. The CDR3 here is CASSPQLTGGNEQFF. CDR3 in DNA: TGTGCCAGCAGCCCGCAATTGACAGGGGGCAATGAGCAGTTCTTC.

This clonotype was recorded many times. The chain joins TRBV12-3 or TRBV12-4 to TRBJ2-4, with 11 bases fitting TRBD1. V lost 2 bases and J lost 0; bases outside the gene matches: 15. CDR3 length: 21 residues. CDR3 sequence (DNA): TGTGCCAGCAGTTTAACAGCCGGACAGGGGGCGGGGATCCTAGCCAAAAACATTCAGTACTTC. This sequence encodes CASSLTAGQGAGILAKNIQYF.

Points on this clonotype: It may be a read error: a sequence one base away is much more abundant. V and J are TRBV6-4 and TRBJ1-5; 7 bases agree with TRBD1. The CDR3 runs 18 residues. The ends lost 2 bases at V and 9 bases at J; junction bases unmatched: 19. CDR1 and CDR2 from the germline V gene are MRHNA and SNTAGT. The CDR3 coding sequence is TGTGCCAGCAGTGACAGGACAGGTCTCCCCCTAACTCATCGGCCCCAGCATTTT. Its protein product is CASSDRTGLPLTHRPQHF.

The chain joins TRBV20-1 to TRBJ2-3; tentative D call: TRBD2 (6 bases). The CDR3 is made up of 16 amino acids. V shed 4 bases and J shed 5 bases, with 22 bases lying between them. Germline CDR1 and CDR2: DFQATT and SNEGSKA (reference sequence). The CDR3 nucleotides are TGCAGTGCTAACTCCCTCGACGGGGCGCGGGGAGATACGCAGTATTTT. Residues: CSANSLDGARGDTQYF.

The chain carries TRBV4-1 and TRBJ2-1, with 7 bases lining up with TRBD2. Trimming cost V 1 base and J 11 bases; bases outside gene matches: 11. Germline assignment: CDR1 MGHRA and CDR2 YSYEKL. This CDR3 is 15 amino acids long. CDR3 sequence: CASSQGALASGQQFF. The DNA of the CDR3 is TGCGCCAGCAGCCAAGGGGCCCTCGCTAGCGGTCAGCAGTTCTTC.

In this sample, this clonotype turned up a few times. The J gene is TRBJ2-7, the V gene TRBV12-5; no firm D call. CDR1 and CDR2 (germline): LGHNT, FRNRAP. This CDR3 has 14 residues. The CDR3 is CAALEAGTIYEQYF. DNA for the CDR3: TGTGCCGCGTTAGAGGCCGGAACGATATACGAGCAGTACTTC.

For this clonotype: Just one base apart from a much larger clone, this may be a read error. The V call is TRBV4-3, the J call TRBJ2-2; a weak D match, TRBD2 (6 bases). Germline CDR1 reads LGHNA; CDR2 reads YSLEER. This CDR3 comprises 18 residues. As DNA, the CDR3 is TGCGCCAGCAGCATGCGACAGCAGCTAGGAACGAACACCGGGGGGCTGTTTTTT. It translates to CASSMRQQLGTNTGGLFF.

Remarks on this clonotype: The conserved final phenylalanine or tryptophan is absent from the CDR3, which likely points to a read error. CDR3 nucleotide sequence: TGCGCCAGCAGCCATGTGTCAGGGGAAAGGTACGAGCAGTACCTC. Protein product: CASSHVSGERYEQYL. This chain links TRBV4-1 with TRBJ2-7; TRBD1 is a possible D gene (6 bases). Trimming removed 3 bases from V and 4 bases from J, with 16 bases in between. Looked up from germline, CDR1 is MGHRA and CDR2 is YSYEKL. The CDR3 is made up of 15 amino acids.

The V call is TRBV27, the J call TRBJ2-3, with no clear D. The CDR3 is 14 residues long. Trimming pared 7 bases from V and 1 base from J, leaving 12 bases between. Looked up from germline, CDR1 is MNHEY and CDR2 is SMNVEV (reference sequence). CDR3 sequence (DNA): TGTGCCAGCATGGAAGACCCTGGCACAGATACGCAGTATTTT. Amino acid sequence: CASMEDPGTDTQYF.

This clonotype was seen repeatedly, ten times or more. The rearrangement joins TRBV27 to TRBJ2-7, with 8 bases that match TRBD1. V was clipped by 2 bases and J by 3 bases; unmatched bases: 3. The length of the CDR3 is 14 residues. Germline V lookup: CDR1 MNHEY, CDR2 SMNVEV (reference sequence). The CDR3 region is CASSLRDRYYEQYF. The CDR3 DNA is TGTGCCAGCAGTTTACGGGACAGGTACTACGAGCAGTACTTC.

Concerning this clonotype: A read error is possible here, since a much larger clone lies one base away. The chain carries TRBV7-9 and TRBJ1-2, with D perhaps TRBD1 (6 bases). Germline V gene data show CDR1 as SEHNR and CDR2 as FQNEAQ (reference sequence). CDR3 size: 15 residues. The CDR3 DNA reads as TGTGCCAGCGGCTTAGCAGGGGAAGCTAACTATGGCTACACCTTC. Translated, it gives CASGLAGEANYGYTF.

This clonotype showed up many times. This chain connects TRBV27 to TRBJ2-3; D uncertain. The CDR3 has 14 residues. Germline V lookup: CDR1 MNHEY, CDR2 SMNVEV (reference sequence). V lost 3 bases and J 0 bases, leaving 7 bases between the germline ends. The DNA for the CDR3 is TGTGCCAGCAGTTTCGAGTATAGCACAGATACGCAGTATTTT. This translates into CASSFEYSTDTQYF.

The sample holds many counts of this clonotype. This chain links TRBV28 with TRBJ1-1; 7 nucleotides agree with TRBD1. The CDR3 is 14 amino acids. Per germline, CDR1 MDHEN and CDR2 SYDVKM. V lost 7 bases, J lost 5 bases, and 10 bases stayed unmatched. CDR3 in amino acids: CASTPTGMGTEAFF. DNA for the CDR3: TGTGCCAGCACCCCGACAGGGATGGGGACTGAAGCTTTCTTT. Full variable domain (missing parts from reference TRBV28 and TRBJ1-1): DVKVTQSSRYLVKRTGEKVFLECVQDMDHENMFWYRQDPGLGLRLIYFSYDVKMKEKGDIPEGYSVSREKKERFSLILESASTNQTSMYLCASTPTGMGTEAFFGQGTRLTVV.

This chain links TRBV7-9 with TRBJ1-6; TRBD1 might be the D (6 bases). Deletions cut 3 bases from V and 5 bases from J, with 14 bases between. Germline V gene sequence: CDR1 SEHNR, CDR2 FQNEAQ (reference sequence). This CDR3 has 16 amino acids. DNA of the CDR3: TGTGCCAGCAGCTTGTCGGGGACATCTAATAATTCACCCCTCCACTTT. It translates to CASSLSGTSNNSPLHF. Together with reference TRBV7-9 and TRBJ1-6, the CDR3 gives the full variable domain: DTGVSQNPRHKITKRGQNVTFRCDPISEHNRLYWYRQTLGQGPEFLTYFQNEAQLEKSRLLSDRFSAERPKGSFSTLEIQRTEQGDSAMYLCASSLSGTSNNSPLHFGNGTRLTVT.

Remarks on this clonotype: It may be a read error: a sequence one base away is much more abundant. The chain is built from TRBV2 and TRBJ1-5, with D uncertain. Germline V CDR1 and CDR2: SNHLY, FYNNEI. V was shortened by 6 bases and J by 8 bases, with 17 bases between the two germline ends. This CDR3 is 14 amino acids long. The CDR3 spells CASRDTWEVKPQHF. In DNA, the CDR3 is TGTGCCAGCAGAGACACATGGGAAGTGAAGCCCCAGCATTTT.

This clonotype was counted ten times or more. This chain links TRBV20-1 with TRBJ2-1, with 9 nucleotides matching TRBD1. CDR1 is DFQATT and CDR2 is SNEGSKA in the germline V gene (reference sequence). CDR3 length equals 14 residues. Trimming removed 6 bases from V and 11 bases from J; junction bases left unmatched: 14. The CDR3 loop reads CSATPPGQGTKQFF. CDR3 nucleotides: TGCAGTGCCACACCCCCGGGACAGGGAACGAAGCAGTTCTTC.

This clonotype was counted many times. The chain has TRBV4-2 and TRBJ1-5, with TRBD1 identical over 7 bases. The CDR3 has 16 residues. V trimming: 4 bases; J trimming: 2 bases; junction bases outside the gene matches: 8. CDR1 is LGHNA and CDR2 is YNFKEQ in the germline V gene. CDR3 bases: TGTGCCAGCAGCCTATCAACAGGGGAGGGCAATCAGCCCCAGCATTTT. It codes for CASSLSTGEGNQPQHF.

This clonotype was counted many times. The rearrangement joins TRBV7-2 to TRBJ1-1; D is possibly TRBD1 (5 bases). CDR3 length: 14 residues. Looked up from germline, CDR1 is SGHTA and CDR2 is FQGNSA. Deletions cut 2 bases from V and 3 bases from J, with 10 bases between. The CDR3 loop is CASSLWARDTEAFF. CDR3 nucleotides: TGTGCCAGCAGCTTATGGGCCAGGGACACTGAAGCTTTCTTT.

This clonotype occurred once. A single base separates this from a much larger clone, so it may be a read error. The CDR3 nucleotides are TGCGCCAGCGGGAGCTTTGGACGCACAGATACGCAGTATTTT. Translated: CASGSFGRTDTQYF. This chain joins TRBV5-1 and TRBJ2-3, with D possibly TRBD2 on 5 matching bases. Germline V CDR1 and CDR2: SGHRS, YFSETQ. V was shortened by 7 bases and J by 1 base, with 13 bases between the two germline ends. CDR3 length: 14 residues.

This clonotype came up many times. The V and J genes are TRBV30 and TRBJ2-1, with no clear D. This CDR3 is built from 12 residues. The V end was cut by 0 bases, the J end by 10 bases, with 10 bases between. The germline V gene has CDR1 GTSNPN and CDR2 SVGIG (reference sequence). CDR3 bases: TGTGCCTGGAGTGTATTAGGCAGAGAGCAGTTCTTC. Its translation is CAWSVLGREQFF.

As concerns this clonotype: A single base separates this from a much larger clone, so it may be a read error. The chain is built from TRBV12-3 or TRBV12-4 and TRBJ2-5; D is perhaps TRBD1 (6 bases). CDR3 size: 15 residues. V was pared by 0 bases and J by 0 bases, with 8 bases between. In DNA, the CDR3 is TGTGCCAGCAGTTTAGCGTGGGGGCACCAAGAGACCCAGTACTTC. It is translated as CASSLAWGHQETQYF.

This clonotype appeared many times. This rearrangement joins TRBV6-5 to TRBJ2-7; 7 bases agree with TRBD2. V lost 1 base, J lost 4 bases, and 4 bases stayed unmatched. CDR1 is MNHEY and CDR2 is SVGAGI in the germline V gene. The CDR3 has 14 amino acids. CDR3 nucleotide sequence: TGTGCCAGCAGTTACTATGGGGGAGGGTACGAGCAGTACTTC. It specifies CASSYYGGGYEQYF.

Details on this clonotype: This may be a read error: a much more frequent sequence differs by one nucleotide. In nucleotides, the CDR3 is TGCGCCAGCAGCTCCGGGACTATACCCTACGAGCAGTACTTC. It yields the protein CASSSGTIPYEQYF. The chain joins TRBV5-1 to TRBJ2-7; TRBD2 matches 7 bases. The V gene's germline CDR1 is SGHRS and CDR2 YFSETQ. This CDR3 is built from 14 residues. J was trimmed by 2 bases and V by 3 bases; bases with no gene match: 5.